What follows is one T cell receptor beta chain and its context. Its antigen is not identified. Sequencing was performed with immunoSEQ multiplex PCR; in TCRdb, only in-frame clones are kept and a portion is missing. The sample shows 61,000 or so clones, 85% to 90% of them seen only once. These data originate in a study of OX40 agonist ivuxolimab in advanced cancers. Study as a whole: Hepatocellular carcinoma, melanoma, renal cell or head and neck cancer was diagnosed in the dose-escalation patients. A mean age of approximately 64 years, range about 20 to 85, was recorded, and roughly 80% were male. Points from the study as a whole: Partial responders treated at 0.1-3.0 mg/kg exhibited clonal expansion among the lowest measured. In a subset of nonresponders, normalized T-cell clonal expansion was also low.

V shed 5 bases, J shed 1 base, and the junction held 8 bases outside the gene matches. Germline V gene lookup returns CDR1 SEHNR and CDR2 FQNEAQ (reference sequence). The CDR3 is 16 amino acids. The sample here was CD4+ or CD8+ T cells sorted from blood, taken in a trial of the OX40 agonist ivuxolimab. V and J are TRBV7-9 and TRBJ2-1, with 7 nucleotides matching TRBD2. The sequence came from an adult with an advanced solid tumor such as melanoma, head and neck, liver or kidney cancer. In DNA form, the CDR3 reads TGTGCCAGCAGCCCGAGAGCGGGGTCGTCCTACAATGAGCAGTTCTTC. This translates into CASSPRAGSSYNEQFF.